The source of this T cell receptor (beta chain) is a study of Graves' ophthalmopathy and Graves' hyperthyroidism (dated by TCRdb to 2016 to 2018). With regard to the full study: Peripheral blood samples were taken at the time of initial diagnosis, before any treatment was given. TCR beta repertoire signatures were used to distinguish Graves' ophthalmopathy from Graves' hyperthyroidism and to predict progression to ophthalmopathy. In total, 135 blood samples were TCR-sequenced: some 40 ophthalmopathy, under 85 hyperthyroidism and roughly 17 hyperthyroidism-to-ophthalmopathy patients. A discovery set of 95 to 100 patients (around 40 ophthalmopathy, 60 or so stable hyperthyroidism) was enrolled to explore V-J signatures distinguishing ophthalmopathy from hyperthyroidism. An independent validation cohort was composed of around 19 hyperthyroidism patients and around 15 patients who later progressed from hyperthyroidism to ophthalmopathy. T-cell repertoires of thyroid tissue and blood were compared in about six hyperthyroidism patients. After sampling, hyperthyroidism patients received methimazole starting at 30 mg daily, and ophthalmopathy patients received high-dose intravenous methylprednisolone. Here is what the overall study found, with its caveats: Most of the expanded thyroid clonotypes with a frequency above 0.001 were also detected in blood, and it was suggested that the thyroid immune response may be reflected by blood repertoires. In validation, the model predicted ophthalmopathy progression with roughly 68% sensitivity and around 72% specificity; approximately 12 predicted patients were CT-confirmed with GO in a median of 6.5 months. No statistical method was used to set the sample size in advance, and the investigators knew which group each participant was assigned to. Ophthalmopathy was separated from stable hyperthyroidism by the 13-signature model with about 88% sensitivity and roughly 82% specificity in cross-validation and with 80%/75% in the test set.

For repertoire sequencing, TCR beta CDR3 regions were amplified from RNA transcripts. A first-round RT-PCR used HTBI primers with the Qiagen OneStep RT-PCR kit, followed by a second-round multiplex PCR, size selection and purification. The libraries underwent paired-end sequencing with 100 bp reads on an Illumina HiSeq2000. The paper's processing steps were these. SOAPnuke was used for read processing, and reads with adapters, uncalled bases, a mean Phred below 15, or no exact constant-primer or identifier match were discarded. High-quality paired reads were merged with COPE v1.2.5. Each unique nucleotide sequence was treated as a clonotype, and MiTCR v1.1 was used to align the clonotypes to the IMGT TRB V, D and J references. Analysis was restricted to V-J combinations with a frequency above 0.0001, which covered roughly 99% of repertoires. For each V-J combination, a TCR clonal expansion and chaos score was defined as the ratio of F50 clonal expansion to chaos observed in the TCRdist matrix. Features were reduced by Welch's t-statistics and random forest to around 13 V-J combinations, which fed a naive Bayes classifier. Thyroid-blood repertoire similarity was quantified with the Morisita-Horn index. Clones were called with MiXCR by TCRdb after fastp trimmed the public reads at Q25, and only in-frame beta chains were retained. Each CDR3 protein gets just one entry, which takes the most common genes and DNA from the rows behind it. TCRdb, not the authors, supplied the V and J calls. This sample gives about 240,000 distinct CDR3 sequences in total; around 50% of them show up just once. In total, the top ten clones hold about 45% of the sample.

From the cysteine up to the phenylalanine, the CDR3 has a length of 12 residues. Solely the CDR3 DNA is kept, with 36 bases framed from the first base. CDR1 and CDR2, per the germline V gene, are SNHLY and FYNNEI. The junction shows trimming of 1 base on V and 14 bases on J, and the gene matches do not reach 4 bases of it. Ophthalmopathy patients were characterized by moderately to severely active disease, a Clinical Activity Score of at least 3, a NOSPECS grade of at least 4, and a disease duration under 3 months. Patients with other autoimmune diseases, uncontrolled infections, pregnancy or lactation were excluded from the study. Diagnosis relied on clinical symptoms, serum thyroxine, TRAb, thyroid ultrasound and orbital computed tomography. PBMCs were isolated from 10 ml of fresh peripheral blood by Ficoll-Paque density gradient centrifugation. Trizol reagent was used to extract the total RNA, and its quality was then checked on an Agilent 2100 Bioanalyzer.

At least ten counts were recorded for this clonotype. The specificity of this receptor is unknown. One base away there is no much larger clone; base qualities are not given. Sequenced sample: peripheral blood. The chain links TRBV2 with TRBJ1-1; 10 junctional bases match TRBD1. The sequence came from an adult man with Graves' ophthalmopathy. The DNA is TGTGCCAGCAGTGAAGGGGGACAGGGGAGGTTCTTT. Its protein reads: CASSEGGQGRFF.